The rows below give T cell receptor beta chains drawn from one sample of a study of blood T cells in healthy people across ages. TCRdb reanalysed the 5' RACE reads using MiXCR and keeps one entry per CDR3 protein. The sample gives around 1,100,000 distinct CDR3 sequences, roughly two fifths of which show up once; less than 15% is in the top ten. The sequencing sample was made of blood. The receptors come from a man between 18 and 29 years old in good health. CDR3s include the opening cysteine and the closing phenylalanine or tryptophan. Each record gives: D gene, V gene, clone size, J gene, CDR3 DNA, CDR3 protein. A D gene is named only where the DNA matches it firmly. Clone size, where shown, is once, few, many, or a class for clones that have expanded.

D: TRBD1
V: TRBV6-2/TRBV6-3
size: few
J: TRBJ1-5
DNA: TGTGCCAGCAGTTACGGCGGGACAGGCAATCAGCCCCAGCATTTT
CDR3: CASSYGGTGNQPQHF

D: .
V: TRBV5-1
size: few
J: TRBJ2-3
DNA: TGCGCCAGCAGCTTGGGTGAGGCGGGTACGCAGTATTTT
CDR3: CASSLGEAGTQYF

D: .
V: TRBV29-1
size: .
J: TRBJ1-4
DNA: TGCAGCGTCTGCCTGACGCTTAATGAAAAACTGTTTTTT
CDR3: CSVCLTLNEKLFF

D: TRBD1
V: TRBV12-3/TRBV12-4
size: .
J: TRBJ1-4
DNA: TGTGCCAGTCTCAGACAGGGGTCTGAAAAACTGTTTTTT
CDR3: CASLRQGSEKLFF

D: .
V: TRBV2
size: .
J: TRBJ1-1
DNA: TGTGCCAGCATCACTGGAGGGAACACTGAAGCTTTCTTT
CDR3: CASITGGNTEAFF

D: .
V: TRBV25-1
size: .
J: TRBJ2-1
DNA: TGTGCCAGCAGTGAGGGGACGGTCAATGAGCAGTTCTTC
CDR3: CASSEGTVNEQFF

D: .
V: TRBV19
size: .
J: TRBJ2-7
DNA: TGTGCCAGTAGTATCGCCGGCCCATCTGACAATGAGCAGTACTTC
CDR3: CASSIAGPSDNEQYF

D: TRBD1
V: TRBV6-5
size: .
J: TRBJ1-1
DNA: TGTGCCAGCACCAGGGACAGGAGTAACACTGAAGCTTTCTTT
CDR3: CASTRDRSNTEAFF

D: .
V: TRBV5-6
size: .
J: TRBJ1-1
DNA: TGTGCCAGCAGTTATCGGGTTGGCAGTCCGAACACTGAAGCTTTCTTT
CDR3: CASSYRVGSPNTEAFF

D: TRBD2
V: TRBV9
size: .
J: TRBJ2-7
DNA: TGTGCCAGCAGCGCGCTAGCGGGGGTGGTATACAATGAGCAGTACTTC
CDR3: CASSALAGVVYNEQYF

D: .
V: TRBV4-3
size: .
J: TRBJ2-1
DNA: TGCGCCAGCAGCCCAAGCGGGCGGGAACCCAATGAGCAGTTCTTC
CDR3: CASSPSGREPNEQFF

D: TRBD1
V: TRBV6-2/TRBV6-3
size: .
J: TRBJ1-1
DNA: TGTGCCAGCAGTCGTCGGACAGGGCGATACGGAGGGGAAGCTTTCTTT
CDR3: CASSRRTGRYGGEAFF

D: .
V: TRBV23-1
size: few
J: TRBJ2-5
DNA: TGCGCCAGCAGCTCCCAGTCGGAGACCCAGTACTTC
CDR3: CASSSQSETQYF

D: .
V: TRBV12-3/TRBV12-4
size: .
J: TRBJ2-2
DNA: TGTGCCAGCAGTTTCTGGAAAGCGAACACCGGGGAGCTGTTTTTT
CDR3: CASSFWKANTGELFF

D: TRBD2
V: TRBV20-1
size: few
J: TRBJ2-1
DNA: TGCAGTGCTAGAGTGCGCGGGGGGCTCTCCTACAATGAGCAGTTCTTC
CDR3: CSARVRGGLSYNEQFF

D: TRBD2
V: TRBV3-1
size: .
J: TRBJ2-7
DNA: TGTGCCAGCAGCCCTAGGACTAGCCGAACCTACGAGCAGTACTTC
CDR3: CASSPRTSRTYEQYF

D: .
V: TRBV6-6
size: .
J: TRBJ2-3
DNA: TGTGCCAGCAGAAGAGGGGGAGACACAGATACGCAGTATTTT
CDR3: CASRRGGDTDTQYF

D: .
V: TRBV4-1
size: few
J: TRBJ2-3
DNA: TGCGCCAGCAGTCCGATCCCTAGCACAGATACGCAGTATTTT
CDR3: CASSPIPSTDTQYF

D: .
V: TRBV13
size: .
J: TRBJ1-1
DNA: TGTGCCAGCAGCCCGAATGCGGGACTGGGGAACACTGAAGCTTTCTTT
CDR3: CASSPNAGLGNTEAFF

D: TRBD1
V: TRBV10-3
size: .
J: TRBJ1-1
DNA: TGTGCCATCAGAGGGACAGGGATGAACACTGAAGCTTTCTTT
CDR3: CAIRGTGMNTEAFF

D: .
V: TRBV2
size: few
J: TRBJ2-7
DNA: TGTGCCAGCAGTGCCCAAGCCGAGCAGTACTTC
CDR3: CASSAQAEQYF

D: TRBD1
V: TRBV5-1
size: few
J: TRBJ1-2
DNA: TGCGCCAGCAGCTCTGCAACAGGGGACCTCCTAAACTATGGCTACACCTTC
CDR3: CASSSATGDLLNYGYTF

D: TRBD1
V: TRBV5-5
size: .
J: TRBJ2-5
DNA: TGTGCCAGCTCCCCCCAGGGACAGGGGACGAAGACCCAGTACTTC
CDR3: CASSPQGQGTKTQYF

D: TRBD1
V: TRBV28
size: few
J: TRBJ1-2
DNA: TGTGCCACCCAGGGGGCCGTTAACTATGGCTACACCTTC
CDR3: CATQGAVNYGYTF

D: .
V: TRBV7-2
size: .
J: TRBJ2-7
DNA: TGTGCCAGCAGCCCCCGCACTGACTACGAGCAGTACTTC
CDR3: CASSPRTDYEQYF

D: .
V: TRBV3-1
size: few
J: TRBJ1-4
DNA: TGTGCCAGCAGCCAAGAGGGGACTCGGGAAAAACTGTTTTTT
CDR3: CASSQEGTREKLFF

D: .
V: TRBV6-2/TRBV6-3
size: .
J: TRBJ2-7
DNA: TGTGCCAGTACTCCTCTCGGAGACCTGAGCTACGAGCAGTACTTC
CDR3: CASTPLGDLSYEQYF

D: .
V: TRBV18
size: once
J: TRBJ1-1
DNA: TGTGCCAGCTCACCACGGGAGGGTAGAGGGAACACTGAAGCTTTCTTT
CDR3: CASSPREGRGNTEAFF

D: TRBD1
V: TRBV12-3/TRBV12-4
size: few
J: TRBJ2-1
DNA: TGTGCCAGCAGGGACAGGGGGCGTTTTAATGAGCAGTTCTTC
CDR3: CASRDRGRFNEQFF

D: .
V: TRBV27
size: .
J: TRBJ1-2
DNA: TGTGCCAGCAGTTTATCGGCAACAACCGGGACACCCCATGGCTACACCTTC
CDR3: CASSLSATTGTPHGYTF

D: TRBD1
V: TRBV20-1
size: .
J: TRBJ1-1
DNA: TGCAGTGCTAGCAGGGCAGGGGGCGTTACTGAAGCTTTCTTT
CDR3: CSASRAGGVTEAFF

D: TRBD1
V: TRBV29-1
size: many
J: TRBJ1-1
DNA: TGCAGCGTCGTTCGACAGGGTACGAACACTGAAGCTTTCTTT
CDR3: CSVVRQGTNTEAFF

D: .
V: TRBV11-2
size: .
J: TRBJ2-2
DNA: TGTGCCAGCAGCCCAGTGGGCAGTATCACCGGGGAGCTGTTTTTT
CDR3: CASSPVGSITGELFF

D: .
V: TRBV12-3/TRBV12-4
size: .
J: TRBJ2-1
DNA: TGTGCCAGCAGTCTGACTCCCACCAATGAGCAGTTCTTC
CDR3: CASSLTPTNEQFF

D: .
V: TRBV7-2
size: .
J: TRBJ2-4
DNA: TGTGCCAGCAGCTTTAAACCGGGGCTTACCAAAAACATTCAGTACTTC
CDR3: CASSFKPGLTKNIQYF

D: .
V: TRBV20-1
size: .
J: TRBJ2-7
DNA: TGCAGTGCTCCCCCGCGGGGCCCCCCTCTTTCTGAGCAGTACTTC
CDR3: CSAPPRGPPLSEQYF

D: .
V: TRBV27
size: .
J: TRBJ2-1
DNA: TGTGTCAGCAGTTTAGTAGGGGGTTATGAGCAGTTCTTC
CDR3: CVSSLVGGYEQFF

D: TRBD1
V: TRBV12-3/TRBV12-4
size: few
J: TRBJ2-3
DNA: TGTGCCAGCAGTATACCCCTGGACAGGGTAGCAGATACGCAGTATTTT
CDR3: CASSIPLDRVADTQYF

D: TRBD2
V: TRBV5-5
size: few
J: TRBJ2-3
DNA: TGTGCCAGCAGCACCCCGGGACTACCAAACACAGATACGCAGTATTTT
CDR3: CASSTPGLPNTDTQYF

D: .
V: TRBV5-1
size: many
J: TRBJ1-1
DNA: TGCGCCAGCAGGACGATGAACACTGAAGCTTTCTTT
CDR3: CASRTMNTEAFF

D: .
V: TRBV9
size: .
J: TRBJ2-3
DNA: TGTGCCAGCAGCGTCCCGGTAGAGGGGGATACGCAGTATTTT
CDR3: CASSVPVEGDTQYF

D: .
V: TRBV6-6
size: .
J: TRBJ1-1
DNA: TGTGCCAGCAACGGAATTCAAAAAGAAGCTTTCTTT
CDR3: CASNGIQKEAFF

D: .
V: TRBV21-1
size: few
J: TRBJ1-6
DNA: TGTGCCAGCAGCCGACTGCGGGGTTCCTATAATTCACCCCTCCACTTT
CDR3: CASSRLRGSYNSPLHF

D: .
V: TRBV6-2/TRBV6-3
size: few
J: TRBJ1-1
DNA: TGTGCCAGCAGTTTGACGGGCCACACTGAAGCTTTCTTT
CDR3: CASSLTGHTEAFF

D: TRBD1
V: TRBV7-2
size: .
J: TRBJ1-6
DNA: TGTGCCAGCAGCTTCGGGGGACAGACTCGTTTTGGGTCACCCCTCCACTTT
CDR3: CASSFGGQTRFGSPLHF

D: .
V: TRBV29-1
size: many
J: TRBJ2-3
DNA: TGCAGCGTTACTCCCCCTGGGGGGAAAGATACGCAGTATTTT
CDR3: CSVTPPGGKDTQYF

D: .
V: TRBV2
size: .
J: TRBJ2-2
DNA: TGTGCCAGCAGTGTGGGGCCCACCGGGGAGCTGTTTTTT
CDR3: CASSVGPTGELFF

D: TRBD1
V: TRBV6-5
size: .
J: TRBJ1-4
DNA: TGTGCCAGCAGCTTACTGCTTACTGGTTGGGACAGGGCTAATGAAAAACTGTTTTTT
CDR3: CASSLLLTGWDRANEKLFF

D: TRBD1
V: TRBV19
size: few
J: TRBJ2-1
DNA: TGTGCCAGTAATTCGGACAGGGGGCAGGATGAGCAGTTCTTC
CDR3: CASNSDRGQDEQFF

D: .
V: TRBV6-2/TRBV6-3
size: few
J: TRBJ2-7
DNA: TGTGCCAGCAGACCGACGGGGAACCCCTACGAGCAGTACTTC
CDR3: CASRPTGNPYEQYF

D: .
V: TRBV11-2
size: .
J: TRBJ2-3
DNA: TGTGCCAGCAGCTTAGCTTTAGGGGCGAAAGATACGCAGTATTTT
CDR3: CASSLALGAKDTQYF

D: .
V: TRBV27
size: .
J: TRBJ2-2
DNA: TGTGCCGGCAGTTCCCCCCCGGGTCCTTTGGGCGGGGAGCTGTTTTTT
CDR3: CAGSSPPGPLGGELFF

D: .
V: TRBV4-3
size: few
J: TRBJ1-2
DNA: TGCGCCAGCAGCCAAGTTTCAGGGCGTAACTATGGCTACACCTTC
CDR3: CASSQVSGRNYGYTF

D: TRBD2
V: TRBV7-2
size: .
J: TRBJ2-1
DNA: TGTGCCAGCAGCAGAAAGGCTAGCGGGGGGGAACTCTACAATGAGCAGTTCTTC
CDR3: CASSRKASGGELYNEQFF

D: .
V: TRBV2
size: .
J: TRBJ1-1
DNA: TGTGCCAGCAGCCCCTGGGACGGACGGATGAACACTGAAGCTTTCTTT
CDR3: CASSPWDGRMNTEAFF

D: .
V: TRBV6-5
size: .
J: TRBJ1-5
DNA: TGTGCCAGCAGTTACCGGGGTAAGAGCAATCAGCCCCAGCATTTT
CDR3: CASSYRGKSNQPQHF

D: .
V: TRBV12-3/TRBV12-4
size: .
J: TRBJ2-3
DNA: TGTGTCAGCAGACCCGGGACACTGAGCACAGATACGCAGTATTTT
CDR3: CVSRPGTLSTDTQYF